Included here is one T cell receptor (beta chain) sequence, with context. What it binds is unknown. This sample is part of a study of blood T cells in healthy people across ages. Broader study findings: Possibly, changes in expanded clonotypes were confounded because donor CMV status was unknown.

For the second PCR, which ran for about 7 to 11 cycles, a sample-barcoded 5' primer and a J-beta primer mix were used. A template-switch adaptor that had 12 random nucleotides put a tag on each cDNA molecule. Each CDR3 protein gets one entry after TCRdb re-called the 5' RACE reads with MiXCR. The table shows more than 1,400,000 distinct CDR3 sequences, with roughly 40% occurring only once. CDR1 is MNHEY and CDR2 is SMNVEV in the germline V gene (reference sequence). The CDR3 runs 15 residues. J was trimmed by 6 bases and V by 6 bases; bases with no gene match: 13. The people who gave samples were healthy Caucasians from Russia, aged roughly 6 to 100.

This receptor was obtained from a woman aged 18-29 years in good health. What was sequenced was blood. This chain joins TRBV27 and TRBJ1-2, with 7 bases identical to TRBD1. The CDR3 DNA reads as TGTGCCAGCAGGACCACAGGGGCGCTCAGGAATGGCTACACCTTC. Amino acids: CASRTTGALRNGYTF.